The T cell receptor beta chain under discussion was sequenced for a study of T cell responses to AZD1222 COVID-19 vaccine. This CDR3 has 16 residues. The V gene end was trimmed by 4 bases and the J gene end by 5 bases; junction bases not matched to a gene: 12. Germline loops: CDR1 SGHDT, CDR2 YYEEEE. Study-wide points: Donors skewed white British and female; clonal diversity was possibly underestimated.

Concerning this clone itself: Its specificity is not known.

Repertoires were generated with immunoSEQ multiplex PCR, while TCRdb's copy carries only in-frame clones and drops some. The sample shows about 140,000 clones, over 85% of them seen only once. This material consisted of peripheral blood, taken on day 0 of AZD1222 vaccination. This chain links TRBV5-6 with TRBJ1-1, with 9 bases matching TRBD1. This receptor was identified in an adult in good health. The CDR3 region is CASSELDRGYGTEAFF. The CDR3, as DNA: TGTGCCAGCAGCGAACTCGACAGGGGGTACGGGACTGAAGCTTTCTTT.